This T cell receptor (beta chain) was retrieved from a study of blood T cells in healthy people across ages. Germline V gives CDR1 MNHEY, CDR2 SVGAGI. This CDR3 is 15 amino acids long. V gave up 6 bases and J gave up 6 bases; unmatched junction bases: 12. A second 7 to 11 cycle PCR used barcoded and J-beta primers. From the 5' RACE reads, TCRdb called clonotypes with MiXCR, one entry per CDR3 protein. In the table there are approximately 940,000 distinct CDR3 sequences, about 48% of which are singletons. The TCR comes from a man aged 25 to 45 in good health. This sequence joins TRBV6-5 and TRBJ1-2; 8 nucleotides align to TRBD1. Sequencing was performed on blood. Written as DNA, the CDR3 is TGTGCCAGCAGACCTCCGGCGCAGGGGGCAAATGGCTACACCTTC. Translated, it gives CASRPPAQGANGYTF.